This TCR beta chain was sequenced during a study of CD8+CD57+ T cells in acquired aplastic anemia. About the research overall: Sorted CD4+ and CD8+ cells gave an average of roughly 3 ug of DNA.

CDR3 length equals 15 residues. Losses at the gene ends were 7 bases for V and 7 bases for J; bases not matched to a gene: 12. The germline CDR1 and CDR2 sequences are KGHDR and SFDVKD. Researchers used genomic DNA as the template to profile TCR beta VDJ and CDR3. TCRdb passed the reads through MiXCR, listing each CDR3 protein once. Of some 180,000 distinct CDR3 sequences in the sample, around half were seen once. For this clonotype: Its antigen is not identified.

General study results and limits: Patients and controls shared under 35 CD8+ CDR3 sequences, which appeared highly expressed in patients and within their immunodominant clones.

The sequence derives from a human donor in good health. The specimen sequenced was sorted CD4+, CD8+, or CD8+CD57+ T cells (not recorded which) from PBMCs. The chain is built from TRBV24-1 and TRBJ1-2; 9 positions agree with TRBD1. The CDR3 nucleotides are TGTGCCACCAGCTTCTTCACAGGGGGCATTCTTGGCTACACCTTC. Protein: CATSFFTGGILGYTF.